These T cell receptor beta chains were read from a single sample in a study of blood T cell repertoires in COVID-19. The data were produced by immunoSEQ multiplex PCR, yet TCRdb's version contains in-frame clones alone and is incomplete. The sample lists roughly 500,000 clones; 88% were seen once. Sequencing used PBMCs or T cells enriched from blood (not recorded which). The receptors here all came from a woman in her 40s who had recovered from COVID-19. Both conserved end residues are part of each CDR3. A D gene is named only where the DNA matches it firmly. Only some rows state a clone size, as once, few, many or a class for expanded clones.

>TRBV10-3|TRBJ1-2|once|TRBD1
CAITERQGTYGYTF
TGTGCCATCACGGAAAGACAGGGGACCTATGGCTACACCTTC
>TRBV5-6|TRBJ2-3|-|-
CASSSSGSTDTQYF
TGTGCCAGCAGCTCGAGCGGGAGCACAGATACGCAGTATTTT
>TRBV6-5|TRBJ2-5|-|-
CASSYKPSSRETQYF
TGTGCCAGCAGTTATAAACCCTCAAGCCGGGAGACCCAGTACTTC
>TRBV27|TRBJ1-1|once|TRBD1
CASSLSALQGSTEAFF
TGTGCCAGCAGTTTATCCGCGTTACAGGGGTCCACTGAAGCTTTCTTT
>TRBV3-1/TRBV3-2|TRBJ2-2|-|TRBD2
CASSPRGLITGELFF
TGTGCCAGCAGCCCCCGGGGACTAATCACCGGGGAGCTGTTTTTT
>TRBV19|TRBJ1-1|-|-
CASSIAPGYTEAFF
TGTGCCAGTAGTATAGCCCCCGGGTACACTGAAGCTTTCTTT
>TRBV5-6|TRBJ2-7|-|-
CASSVDTGYEQYF
TGTGCCAGCAGCGTGGACACAGGGTACGAGCAGTACTTC
>TRBV4-3|TRBJ2-1|-|-
CASSQRASVSYNEQFF
TGCGCCAGCAGCCAGCGAGCTAGCGTCTCTTACAATGAGCAGTTCTTC
>TRBV4-3|TRBJ2-3|-|-
CASSPVEWSTDTQYF
TGCGCCAGCAGCCCCGTGGAGTGGAGCACAGATACGCAGTATTTT
>TRBV12-5|TRBJ1-3|-|-
CASGLVQGSGNTIYF
TGTGCTAGTGGTTTGGTACAGGGCTCTGGAAACACCATATATTTT
>TRBV4-1|TRBJ2-5|-|-
CASSQRGQGETQYF
TGCGCCAGCAGCCAACGTGGCCAGGGAGAGACCCAGTACTTC
>TRBV6-4|TRBJ2-7|-|-
CASLRGGAYEQYF
TGTGCCAGCCTTCGTGGCGGAGCCTACGAGCAGTACTTC
>TRBV30|TRBJ1-3|few|-
CACGPLLGNTIYF
TGTGCCTGTGGTCCTCTATTAGGAAACACCATATATTTT
>TRBV7-2|TRBJ2-7|once|TRBD2
CASSLVPGGRTEQYF
TGTGCCAGCAGCTTAGTACCGGGCGGGAGGACCGAGCAGTACTTC
>TRBV5-5|TRBJ2-7|-|TRBD2
CASSRAGANSYEQYF
TGTGCCAGCAGTAGAGCGGGGGCTAACTCCTACGAGCAGTACTTC
>TRBV6-2/TRBV6-3|TRBJ2-2|once|TRBD2
CASSRQTSGRVLRGGELFF
TGTGCCAGCAGTCGTCAGACTAGCGGGAGGGTCTTGCGCGGCGGGGAGCTGTTTTTT
>TRBV11-3|TRBJ2-4|-|TRBD2
CASSLAVAGAAKNIQYF
TGTGCCAGCAGCTTAGCGGTAGCGGGAGCTGCCAAAAACATTCAGTACTTC
>TRBV7-8|TRBJ2-7|few|TRBD2
CASSPSLRELHEQYF
TGTGCCAGCAGCCCGTCCCTGCGGGAGCTCCACGAGCAGTACTTC
>TRBV11-2|TRBJ1-2|-|-
CASSPSRGNYGYTF
TGTGCCAGCAGCCCCAGCCGGGGAAACTATGGCTACACCTTC
>TRBV5-1|TRBJ2-5|once|TRBD1
CASSLRQGQETQYF
TGCGCCAGCAGCCTAAGACAGGGTCAAGAGACCCAGTACTTC
>TRBV6-5|TRBJ1-5|once|-
CASIQDLNQPQHF
TGTGCCAGCATACAGGATCTCAATCAGCCCCAGCATTTT
>TRBV12-3/TRBV12-4|TRBJ2-5|-|-
CASSFGSKETQYF
TGTGCCAGCAGCTTCGGGAGTAAAGAGACCCAGTACTTC
>TRBV14|TRBJ1-1|few|-
CASSQDRTISAFF
TGTGCCAGCAGCCAAGATCGCACTATATCAGCTTTCTTT
>TRBV28|TRBJ2-3|-|-
CASSFRGTDTQYF
TGTGCCAGCAGTTTTCGGGGGACAGATACGCAGTATTTT
>TRBV19|TRBJ2-3|-|TRBD2
CASSASGRTTDTQYF
TGTGCCAGTAGTGCTAGCGGGAGGACCACAGATACGCAGTATTTT
>TRBV4-3|TRBJ2-7|-|TRBD2
CASSPEREDEQYF
TGCGCCAGCAGCCCGGAGCGGGAGGACGAGCAGTACTTC
>TRBV18|TRBJ2-5|-|TRBD2
CASSPRLAGEQETQYF
TGTGCCAGCTCACCAAGACTAGCGGGGGAACAAGAGACCCAGTACTTC
>TRBV3-1/TRBV3-2|TRBJ2-5|-|-
CASSDRPGQETQYF
TGTGCCAGCAGCGACCGACCGGGGCAAGAGACCCAGTACTTC
>TRBV4-1|TRBJ1-3|-|-
CASSQDSGRNTIYF
TGCGCCAGCAGCCAAGATAGTGGTCGGAACACCATATATTTT
>TRBV11-3|TRBJ2-1|-|TRBD2
CASSFPTGTSNEQFF
TGTGCCAGCAGCTTCCCTACCGGGACTAGCAATGAGCAGTTCTTC
>TRBV19|TRBJ1-1|-|-
CASSARAMNTEAFF
TGTGCCAGTAGTGCCAGAGCGATGAACACTGAAGCTTTCTTT
>TRBV11-2|TRBJ2-1|once|TRBD2
CASLTPREGTYNEQFF
TGTGCCAGCCTCACCCCTCGGGAGGGAACCTACAATGAGCAGTTCTTC
>TRBV27|TRBJ2-3|-|TRBD2
CASSSPIWEGSDTQYF
TGTGCCAGCAGTTCCCCCATATGGGAGGGGTCAGATACGCAGTATTTT
>TRBV4-3|TRBJ2-3|-|TRBD2
CASSNPLLAGGQDTQYF
TGCGCCAGCAGCAACCCCCTGCTGGCGGGAGGGCAAGATACGCAGTATTTT
>TRBV6-5|TRBJ1-1|-|-
CAIETVMNTEAFF
TGTGCCATAGAGACAGTCATGAACACTGAAGCTTTCTTT
>TRBV6-5|TRBJ1-5|-|TRBD1
CASTFGQGDQPQHF
TGTGCCAGCACCTTTGGCCAGGGGGATCAGCCCCAGCATTTT
>TRBV11-3|TRBJ2-1|-|TRBD1
CASTRDRGRGNEQFF
TGTGCCAGCACCAGGGACAGGGGGCGGGGCAATGAGCAGTTCTTC
>TRBV7-2|TRBJ2-5|-|-
CASSLSSHLQSTGQETQYF
TGTGCCAGCAGCTTATCATCGCATCTTCAATCTACAGGGCAAGAGACCCAGTACTTC
>TRBV2|TRBJ2-1|-|-
CASSEFRLGEQFF
TGTGCCAGCAGTGAATTTAGACTCGGTGAGCAGTTCTTC